This T cell receptor (beta chain) comes out of a study of shared clonotypes between healthy human individuals. Adults of Caucasian background living in Nashville, Tennessee made up all donors. Per the germline V gene, CDR1 is SGHRS and CDR2 is YFSETQ. Trimming left V 0 bases short and J 6 bases short, with 12 bases between. The CDR3 extends over 15 amino acids. This table comes from immunoSEQ multiplex PCR, and its TCRdb copy is limited to in-frame clones, with some not included. The sample has roughly 2.2 million clones; 85% to 95% are singletons. Concerning this clone: Its antigen is still unknown. The identical CDR3 is also encoded by other nucleotide sequences in the sample.

Whole-study results and caveats: Sample collection involved blood only; tissue repertoires are likely different. Sequencing depth was expected to influence donor clonotype sharing.

The TCR sequence derives from a man between 18 and 35 years old in good health. Some clones in this sample may be carry-over from other donors' samples. The chain employs TRBV5-1 and TRBJ2-2; D could derive from TRBD1 or TRBD2 (7 bases each). The sample comprised naive CD4+ T cells from PBMCs. Subset noted: CD45RA+ positively selected. CDR3 coding DNA: TGCGCCAGCAGCTTGGTCGCAGGGGGGGCCGGGGAGCTGTTTTTT. Amino acids: CASSLVAGGAGELFF.